This passage covers 6 T cell receptor beta chains from one sample sequenced in a study of early T cells in non-severe SARS-CoV-2 infection. MiXCR was run by TCRdb on the 5' RACE reads, yielding one entry per CDR3 protein. This table holds about 35,000 distinct CDR3 sequences, over 4.5% found once. The sample taken for sequencing was whole blood. All receptors come from an adult who was a healthcare worker with PCR-confirmed SARS-CoV-2 infection or an uninfected control (not recorded which).

CDR3 residues: CAISVDRALGYGYTF. The CDR3 region has the DNA TGTGCCATCAGTGTCGACAGGGCTTTGGGCTATGGCTACACCTTC. V usage is TRBV10-3 and J usage is TRBJ1-2, with 7 bases aligning to TRBD1. Germline-derived CDR1 and CDR2 are ENHRY and SYGVKD. The V gene end was trimmed by 4 bases and the J gene end by 4 bases; junction bases not matched to a gene: 9. CDR3 length equals 15 residues.

The chain carries TRBV12-3 or TRBV12-4 and TRBJ1-6; no clear D gene. The CDR3 runs to 15 residues. V was clipped by 3 bases and J by 4 bases, with 10 bases between them. The CDR3 loop is CASSLEGAYNSPLHF. The CDR3 nucleotides are TGTGCCAGCAGTTTGGAGGGTGCATATAATTCACCCCTCCACTTT.

This clonotype was counted ten times or more. The chain joins TRBV14 to TRBJ1-4; D not certain. Deletions cut 1 base from V and 5 bases from J, with 11 bases between. The germline CDR1 and CDR2 sequences are SGHDN and FVKESK. This CDR3 spans 15 amino acids. CDR3 nucleotides: TGTGCCAGCAGCCAAGTCGGGAGCAGAAATGAAAAACTGTTTTTT. Amino acids: CASSQVGSRNEKLFF.

In this sample, this clonotype turned up many times. The V gene is TRBV9, the J gene TRBJ2-1; TRBD2 agrees at 8 bases. With 4 bases clipped from V and 9 bases from J, the junction kept 3 bases outside the gene matches. This CDR3 spans 12 amino acids. Germline values: CDR1 SGDLS, CDR2 YYNGEE. CDR3 amino acids: CASSTSGGEQFF. The DNA of the CDR3 is TGTGCCAGCAGCACTAGCGGAGGTGAGCAGTTCTTC.

The table lists this clonotype with a few counts. The chain has TRBV6-1 and TRBJ1-4; D gene unclear. Per the germline V gene, CDR1 is MNHNS and CDR2 is SASEGT. V gave up 5 bases and J gave up 4 bases, with 14 bases separating them. This CDR3 is built from 15 residues. DNA for the CDR3: TGTGCCAGCAGTCTCGGTCGGACTAATAATGAAAAACTGTTTTTT. Translated: CASSLGRTNNEKLFF.

The chain joins TRBV27 to TRBJ1-2; TRBD1 agrees at 8 bases. CDR1 is MNHEY and CDR2 is SMNVEV in the germline V gene (reference sequence). The CDR3 runs 17 residues. Unmatched junction bases numbered 16, after V lost 5 bases and J lost 5 bases. CDR3 in DNA: TGTGCCAGCAGTCGCACGACAGGGGCGCCGTTAGGTTATGGCTACACCTTC. As protein: CASSRTTGAPLGYGYTF.